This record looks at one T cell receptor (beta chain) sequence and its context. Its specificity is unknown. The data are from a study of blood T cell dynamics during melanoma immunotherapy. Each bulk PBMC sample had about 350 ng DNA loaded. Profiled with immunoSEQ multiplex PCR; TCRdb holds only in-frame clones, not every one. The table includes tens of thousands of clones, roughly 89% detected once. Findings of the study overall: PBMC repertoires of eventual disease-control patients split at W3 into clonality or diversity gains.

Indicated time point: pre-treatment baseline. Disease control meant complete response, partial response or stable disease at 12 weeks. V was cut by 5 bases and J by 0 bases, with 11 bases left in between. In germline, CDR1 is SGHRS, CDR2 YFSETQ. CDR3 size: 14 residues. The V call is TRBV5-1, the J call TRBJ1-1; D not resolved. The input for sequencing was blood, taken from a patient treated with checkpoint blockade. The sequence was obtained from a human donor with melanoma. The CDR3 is CASSSQLMNTEAFF. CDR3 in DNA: TGCGCCAGCAGTAGTCAGCTCATGAACACTGAAGCTTTCTTT.